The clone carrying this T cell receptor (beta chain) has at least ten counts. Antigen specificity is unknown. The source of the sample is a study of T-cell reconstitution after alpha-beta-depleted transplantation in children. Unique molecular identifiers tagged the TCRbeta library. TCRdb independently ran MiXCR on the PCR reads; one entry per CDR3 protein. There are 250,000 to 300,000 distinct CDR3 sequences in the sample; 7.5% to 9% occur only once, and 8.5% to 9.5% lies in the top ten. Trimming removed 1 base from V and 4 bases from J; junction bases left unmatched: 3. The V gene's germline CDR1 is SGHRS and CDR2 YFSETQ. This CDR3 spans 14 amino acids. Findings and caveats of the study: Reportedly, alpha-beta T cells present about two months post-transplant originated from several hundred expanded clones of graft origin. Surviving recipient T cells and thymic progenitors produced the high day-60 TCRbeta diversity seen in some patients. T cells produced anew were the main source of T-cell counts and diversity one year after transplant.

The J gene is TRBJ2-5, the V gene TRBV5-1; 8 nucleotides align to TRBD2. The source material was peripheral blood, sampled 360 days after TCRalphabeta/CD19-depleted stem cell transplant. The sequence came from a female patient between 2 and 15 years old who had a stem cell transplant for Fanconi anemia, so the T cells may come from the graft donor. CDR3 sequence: CASSLLTSAETQYF. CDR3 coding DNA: TGCGCCAGCAGCTTGCTGACTAGCGCAGAGACCCAGTACTTC.